The present TCR beta chain was sequenced within a study of blood T cell repertoires in COVID-19. The method was immunoSEQ multiplex PCR; TCRdb's version includes in-frame clones alone and lacks a portion of them. The sample includes about 78,000 clones, 86% of them seen just once. V was pared by 2 bases and J by 10 bases, with 9 bases between. Germline lookup yields CDR1 SNHLY and CDR2 FYNNEI. The CDR3 extends over 12 amino acids. The clonotype originates from a middle-aged man with active or convalescent COVID-19. This chain joins TRBV2 and TRBJ2-1, with D unresolved. Sequenced input: peripheral blood. The CDR3 nucleotides read TGTGCCAGCAGTGAATCCGTTGGCGAGCAGTTCTTC. Translated: CASSESVGEQFF.